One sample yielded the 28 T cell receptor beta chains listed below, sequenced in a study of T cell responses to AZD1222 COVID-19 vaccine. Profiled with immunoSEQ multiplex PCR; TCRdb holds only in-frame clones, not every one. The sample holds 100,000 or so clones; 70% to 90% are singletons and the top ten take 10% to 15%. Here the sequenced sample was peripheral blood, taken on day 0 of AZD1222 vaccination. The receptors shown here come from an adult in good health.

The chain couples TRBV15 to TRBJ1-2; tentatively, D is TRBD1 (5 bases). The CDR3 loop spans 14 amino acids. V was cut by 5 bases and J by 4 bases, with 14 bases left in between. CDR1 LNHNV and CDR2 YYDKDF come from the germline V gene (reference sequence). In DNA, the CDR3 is TGTGCCACCAGCGGTCCGGGGGGAGCCTATGGCTACACCTTC. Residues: CATSGPGGAYGYTF.

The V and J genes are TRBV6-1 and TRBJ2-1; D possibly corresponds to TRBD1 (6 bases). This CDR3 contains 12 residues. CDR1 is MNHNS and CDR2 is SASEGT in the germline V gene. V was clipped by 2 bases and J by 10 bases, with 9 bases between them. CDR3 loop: CASSEQGREQFF. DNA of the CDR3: TGTGCCAGCAGTGAACAGGGGAGAGAGCAGTTCTTC.

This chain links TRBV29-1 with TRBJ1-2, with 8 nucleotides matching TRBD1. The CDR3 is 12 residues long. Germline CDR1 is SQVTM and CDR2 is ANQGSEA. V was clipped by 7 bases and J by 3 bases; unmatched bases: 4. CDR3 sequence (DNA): TGCAGCGGCCAACAGGGGGACTATGGCTACACCTTC. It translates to CSGQQGDYGYTF.

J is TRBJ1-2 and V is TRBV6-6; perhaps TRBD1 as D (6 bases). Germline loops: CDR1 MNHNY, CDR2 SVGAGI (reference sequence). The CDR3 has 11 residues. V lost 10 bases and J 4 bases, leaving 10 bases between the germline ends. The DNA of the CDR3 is TGTGCCACAAAAGGGGGCTATGGCTACACCTTC. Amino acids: CATKGGYGYTF.

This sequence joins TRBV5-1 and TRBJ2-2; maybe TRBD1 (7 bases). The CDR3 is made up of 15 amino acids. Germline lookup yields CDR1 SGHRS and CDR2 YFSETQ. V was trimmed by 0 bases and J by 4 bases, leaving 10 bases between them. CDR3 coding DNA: TGCGCCAGCAGCTTGGGGCAGGGGGGCACCGGGGAGCTGTTTTTT. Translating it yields CASSLGQGGTGELFF.

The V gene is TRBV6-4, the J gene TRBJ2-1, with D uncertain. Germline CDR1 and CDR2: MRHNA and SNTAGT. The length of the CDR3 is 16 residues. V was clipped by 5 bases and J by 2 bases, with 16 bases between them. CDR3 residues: CASSTDGTRTYNEQFF. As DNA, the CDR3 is TGTGCCAGCAGTACTGATGGCACCCGAACCTACAATGAGCAGTTCTTC.

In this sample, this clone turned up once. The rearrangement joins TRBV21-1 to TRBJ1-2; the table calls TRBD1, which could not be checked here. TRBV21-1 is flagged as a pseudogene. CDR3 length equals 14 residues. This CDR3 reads CASSSLGTGRLGTF. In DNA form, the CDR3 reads TGTGCCAGCAGCAGTCTAGGGACAGGTCGCCTGGGGACCTTC.

The CDR3 is CASRRDRGDSPLHF. CDR3 DNA: TGTGCCAGCAGGCGGGACAGGGGAGATTCACCCCTCCACTTT. The V gene is TRBV7-3, the J gene TRBJ1-6, with 10 bases fitting TRBD1. CDR3 length: 14 residues. V dropped 6 bases and J dropped 8; count of bases not matched to a gene: 4. The V gene's germline CDR1 is SGHTA and CDR2 FQGTGA.

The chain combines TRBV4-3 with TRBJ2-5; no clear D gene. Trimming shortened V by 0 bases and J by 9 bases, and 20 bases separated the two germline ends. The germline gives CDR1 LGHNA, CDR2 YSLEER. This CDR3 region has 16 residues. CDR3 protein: CASSQDLTLHARAQYF. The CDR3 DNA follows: TGCGCCAGCAGCCAAGATCTAACCCTCCACGCCCGGGCCCAGTACTTC.

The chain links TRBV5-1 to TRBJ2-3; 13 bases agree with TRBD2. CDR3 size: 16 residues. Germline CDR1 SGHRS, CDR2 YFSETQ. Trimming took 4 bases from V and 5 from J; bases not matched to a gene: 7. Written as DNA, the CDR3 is TGCGCCAGCAGCCCAGGACTAGCGGGGGAGGTAGATACGCAGTATTTT. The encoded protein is CASSPGLAGEVDTQYF.

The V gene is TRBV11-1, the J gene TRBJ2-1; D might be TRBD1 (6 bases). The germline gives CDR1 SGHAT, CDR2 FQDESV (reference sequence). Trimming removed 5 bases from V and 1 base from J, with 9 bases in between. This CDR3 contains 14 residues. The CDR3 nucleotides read TGTGCCAGCAGCCTTAGGGGGTCCTACAATGAGCAGTTCTTC. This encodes CASSLRGSYNEQFF.

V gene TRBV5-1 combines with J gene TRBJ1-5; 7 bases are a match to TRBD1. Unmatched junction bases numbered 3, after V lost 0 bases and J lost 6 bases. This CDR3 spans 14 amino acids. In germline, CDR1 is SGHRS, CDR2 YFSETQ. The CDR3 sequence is CASSLEGGSQPQHF. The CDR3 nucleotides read TGCGCCAGCAGCTTGGAAGGGGGCAGTCAGCCCCAGCATTTT. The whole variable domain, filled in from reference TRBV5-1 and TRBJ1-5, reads KAGVTQTPRYLIKTRGQQVTLSCSPISGHRSVSWYQQTPGQGLQFLFEYFSETQRNKGNFPGRFSGRQFSNSRSEMNVSTLELGDSALYLCASSLEGGSQPQHFGDGTRLSIL.

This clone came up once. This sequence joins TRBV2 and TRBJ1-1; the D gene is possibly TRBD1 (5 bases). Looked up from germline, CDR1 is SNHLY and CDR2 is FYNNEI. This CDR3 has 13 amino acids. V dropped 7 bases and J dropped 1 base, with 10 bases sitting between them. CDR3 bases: TGTGCCAGCATAAAGACAGCGAACACTGAAGCTTTCTTT. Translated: CASIKTANTEAFF. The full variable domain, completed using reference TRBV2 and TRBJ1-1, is EPEVTQTPSHQVTQMGQEVILRCVPISNHLYFYWYRQILGQKVEFLVSFYNNEISEKSEIFDDQFSVERPDGSNFTLKIRSTKLEDSAMYFCASIKTANTEAFFGQGTRLTVV.

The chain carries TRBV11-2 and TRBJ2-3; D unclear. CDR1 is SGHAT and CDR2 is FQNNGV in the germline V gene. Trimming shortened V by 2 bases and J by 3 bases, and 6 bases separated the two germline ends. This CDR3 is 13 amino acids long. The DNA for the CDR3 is TGTGCCAGCAGCTTATCTGATACAGATACGCAGTATTTT. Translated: CASSLSDTDTQYF.

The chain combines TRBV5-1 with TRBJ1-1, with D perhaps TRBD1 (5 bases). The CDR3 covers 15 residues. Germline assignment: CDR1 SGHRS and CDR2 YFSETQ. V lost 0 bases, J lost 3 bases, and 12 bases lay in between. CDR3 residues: CASSLEGIGDTEAFF. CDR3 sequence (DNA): TGCGCCAGCAGCTTGGAGGGGATCGGAGACACTGAAGCTTTCTTT.

The CDR3 DNA sequence: TGTGCCAGCAGTTACCGACAGGGGTCGACAACTAATGAAAAACTGTTTTTT. Encoded protein: CASSYRQGSTTNEKLFF. The gene calls are TRBV6-2 or TRBV6-3 and TRBJ1-4; TRBD1 aligns across 8 bases. CDR1 is MNHEY, CDR2 SVGEGT, per germline. This CDR3 is 17 amino acids long. Trimming removed 2 bases from V and 0 bases from J; junction bases left unmatched: 5.

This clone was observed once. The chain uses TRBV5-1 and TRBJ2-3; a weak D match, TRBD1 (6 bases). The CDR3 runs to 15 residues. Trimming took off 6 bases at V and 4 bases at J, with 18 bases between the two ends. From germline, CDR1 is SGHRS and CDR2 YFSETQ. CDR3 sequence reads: CASKISLQGADTQYF. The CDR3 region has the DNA TGCGCCAGCAAAATTTCATTACAGGGAGCAGATACGCAGTATTTT.

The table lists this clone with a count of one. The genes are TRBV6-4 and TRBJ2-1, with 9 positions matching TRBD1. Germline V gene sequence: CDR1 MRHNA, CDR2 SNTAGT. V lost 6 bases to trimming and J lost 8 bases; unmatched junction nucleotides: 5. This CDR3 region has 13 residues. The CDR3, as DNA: TGTGCCAGCAGGAGGACAGGGGTGGATGAGCAGTTCTTC. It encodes CASRRTGVDEQFF.

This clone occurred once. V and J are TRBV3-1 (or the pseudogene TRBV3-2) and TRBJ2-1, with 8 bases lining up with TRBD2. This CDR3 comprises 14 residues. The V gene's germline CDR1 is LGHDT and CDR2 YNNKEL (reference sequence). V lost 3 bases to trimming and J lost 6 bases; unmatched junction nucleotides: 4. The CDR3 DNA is TGTGCCAGCAGCCATTACCGGGGGGGCAATGAGCAGTTCTTC. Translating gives CASSHYRGGNEQFF.

In DNA, the CDR3 is TGCAGTGCTACTAAGGGGGAGACCCAGTACTTC. Translating gives CSATKGETQYF. V usage is TRBV20-1 and J usage is TRBJ2-5; weak D call: TRBD1 (5 bases). This CDR3 region has 11 residues. The V and J ends lost 4 bases and 5 bases respectively, with 8 bases between them. CDR1 and CDR2 (germline): DFQATT, SNEGSKA (reference sequence).

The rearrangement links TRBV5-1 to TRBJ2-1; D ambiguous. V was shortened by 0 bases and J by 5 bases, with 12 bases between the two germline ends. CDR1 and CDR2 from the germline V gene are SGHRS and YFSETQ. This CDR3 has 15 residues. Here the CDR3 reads CASSLGPLGNNEQFF. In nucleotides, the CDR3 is TGCGCCAGCAGCTTGGGACCCCTAGGGAACAATGAGCAGTTCTTC.

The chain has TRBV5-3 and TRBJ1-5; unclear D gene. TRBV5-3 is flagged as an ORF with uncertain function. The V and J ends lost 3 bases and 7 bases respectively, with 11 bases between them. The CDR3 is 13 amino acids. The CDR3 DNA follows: TGTGCCAGAAGCTCCCCGAATGGACAGCCCCAGCATTTT. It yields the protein CARSSPNGQPQHF.

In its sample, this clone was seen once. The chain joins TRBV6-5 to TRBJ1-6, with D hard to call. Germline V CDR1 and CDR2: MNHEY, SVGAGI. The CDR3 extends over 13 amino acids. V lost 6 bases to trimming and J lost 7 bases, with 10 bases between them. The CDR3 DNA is TGTGCCAGCAGCCTGATCTCCAATTCACCCCTCCACTTT. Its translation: CASSLISNSPLHF.

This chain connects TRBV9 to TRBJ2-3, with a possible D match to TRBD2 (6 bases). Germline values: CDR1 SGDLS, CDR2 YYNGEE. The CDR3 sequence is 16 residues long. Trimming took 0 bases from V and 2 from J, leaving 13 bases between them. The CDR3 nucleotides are TGTGCCAGCAGCGTAGAGGATAGCGGCCCCACAGATACGCAGTATTTT. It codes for CASSVEDSGPTDTQYF.

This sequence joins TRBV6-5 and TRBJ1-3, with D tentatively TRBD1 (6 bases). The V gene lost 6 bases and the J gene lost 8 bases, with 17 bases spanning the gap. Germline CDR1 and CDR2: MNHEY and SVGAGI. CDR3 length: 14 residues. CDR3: CASSSTRGAHTIYF. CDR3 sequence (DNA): TGTGCCAGCAGCTCAACAAGGGGGGCCCACACCATATATTTT.

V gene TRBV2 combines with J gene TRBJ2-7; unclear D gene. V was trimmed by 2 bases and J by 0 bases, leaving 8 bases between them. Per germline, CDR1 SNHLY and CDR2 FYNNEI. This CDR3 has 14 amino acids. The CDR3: CASSEPRSSYEQYF. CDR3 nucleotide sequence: TGTGCCAGCAGTGAACCCAGGTCCTCCTACGAGCAGTACTTC.

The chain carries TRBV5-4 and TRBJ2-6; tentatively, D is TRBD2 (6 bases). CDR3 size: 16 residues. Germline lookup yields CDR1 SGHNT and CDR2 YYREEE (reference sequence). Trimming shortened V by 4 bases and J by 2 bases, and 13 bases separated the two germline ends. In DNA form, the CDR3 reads TGTGCCAGCAGCACGGGAGCCGACGCTGGGGCCAACGTCCTGACTTTC. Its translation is CASSTGADAGANVLTF.

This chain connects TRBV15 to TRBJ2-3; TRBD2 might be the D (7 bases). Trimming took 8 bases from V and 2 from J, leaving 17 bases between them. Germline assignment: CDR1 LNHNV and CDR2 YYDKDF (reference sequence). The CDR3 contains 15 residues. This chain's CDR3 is CATAGRGSPTDTQYF. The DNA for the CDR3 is TGTGCCACCGCAGGGAGGGGGTCCCCCACAGATACGCAGTATTTT. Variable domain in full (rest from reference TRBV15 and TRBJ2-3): DAMVIQNPRYQVTQFGKPVTLSCSQTLNHNVMYWYQQKSSQAPKLLFHYYDKDFNNEADTPDNFQSRRPNTSFCFLDIRSPGLGDTAMYLCATAGRGSPTDTQYFGPGTRLTVL.